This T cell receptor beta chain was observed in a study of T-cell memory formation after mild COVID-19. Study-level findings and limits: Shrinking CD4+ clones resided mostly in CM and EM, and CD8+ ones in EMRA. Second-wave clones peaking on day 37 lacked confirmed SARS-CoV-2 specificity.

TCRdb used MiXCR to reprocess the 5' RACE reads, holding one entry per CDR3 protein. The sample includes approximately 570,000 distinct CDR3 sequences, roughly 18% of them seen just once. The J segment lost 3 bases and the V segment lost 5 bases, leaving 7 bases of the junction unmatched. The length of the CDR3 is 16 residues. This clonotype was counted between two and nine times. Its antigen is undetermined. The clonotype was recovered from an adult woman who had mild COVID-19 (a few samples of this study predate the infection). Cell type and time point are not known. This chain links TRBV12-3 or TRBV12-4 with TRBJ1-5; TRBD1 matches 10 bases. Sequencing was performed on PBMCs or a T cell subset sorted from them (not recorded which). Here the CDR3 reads CASSVGDRGANQPQHF. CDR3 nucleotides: TGTGCCAGCAGTGTCGGGGACAGGGGAGCCAATCAGCCCCAGCATTTT.